These T cell receptor beta chains were read from a single sample in a study of blood T cell repertoires in COVID-19. Clones were read by immunoSEQ multiplex PCR, and TCRdb kept only the in-frame ones, dropping some. The table has 250,000 to 300,000 clones, about 87% seen once; the top ten hold about 1.6%. The sequenced sample consisted of peripheral blood. The receptors shown here come from a woman aged 40 to 50 who had recovered from COVID-19. Each CDR3 is given with its conserved first and last residue. The order of the fields is D gene, V gene, J gene, clone size, CDR3 protein, CDR3 DNA. D genes are given only for firm matches. Only part of the rows carry a size: once, few, many, or a class if the clone is expanded.

>-|TRBV2|TRBJ1-5|-
CASSEDGRDQPQHF
TGTGCCAGCAGTGAAGACGGCAGGGATCAGCCCCAGCATTTT
>TRBD1|TRBV6-5|TRBJ1-2|once
CASSVGQGTYGYTF
TGTGCCAGCAGCGTGGGACAGGGAACCTATGGCTACACCTTC
>-|TRBV3-1/TRBV3-2|TRBJ1-3|-
CASSRAAARDTIYF
TGTGCCAGCAGCCGCGCGGCGGCTCGGGACACCATATATTTT
>TRBD1|TRBV19|TRBJ1-1|-
CASSNRGGNTEAFF
TGTGCCAGTAGTAACAGGGGGGGGAACACTGAAGCTTTCTTT
>-|TRBV3-1/TRBV3-2|TRBJ1-2|-
CASSHLGGDYGYTF
TGTGCCAGCAGCCACCTAGGGGGTGACTATGGCTACACCTTC
>TRBD1|TRBV2|TRBJ1-1|-
CASSEAAGGSVGTEAFF
TGTGCCAGCAGTGAGGCGGCAGGGGGGTCCGTTGGCACTGAAGCTTTCTTT
>-|TRBV9|TRBJ2-4|once
CASSAPGTPPYF
TGTGCCAGCAGCGCCCCCGGGACACCACCTTACTTC
>TRBD1|TRBV7-2|TRBJ1-6|few
CASSFGWGQYNSPLHF
TGTGCCAGCAGCTTCGGATGGGGACAGTATAATTCACCCCTCCACTTT
>-|TRBV3-1/TRBV3-2|TRBJ2-3|-
CASSPLTSTDTQYF
TGTGCCAGCAGCCCCCTTACTAGCACAGATACGCAGTATTTT
>TRBD1|TRBV6-6|TRBJ2-5|-
CASKKGTGVETQYF
TGTGCCAGCAAAAAGGGGACAGGGGTCGAGACCCAGTACTTC